The following is a T cell receptor beta chain sequence with its context. The clone's antigen remains unknown. The germline V gene encodes CDR1 SQVTM and CDR2 ANQGSEA. The CDR3 sequence holds 12 residues, the cysteine and phenylalanine included. Nucleotide data are not available. This sample stems from a study of CXCR3-negative and CXCR3-positive naive CD8 T cells (dated by TCRdb to about 2019). Concerning the study at large: In total, around 140 million TRB reads were obtained, or roughly 1.5 +/- 0.3 million reads per library. Data from 11 donors, pooled across two independent experiments, went into the diversity and physicochemical repertoire analyses. TRBV-TRBJ cluster analysis included naive subsets from a handful of donors and memory cells from 3 donors.

Study-wide findings and limitations: Because surface CD5, which is linked to self-reactivity in mice, was comparable between the naive subsets, TCR interaction strength was also inferred from the physicochemical properties of TRB CDR3s. Freshly isolated PBMCs were used for most assays because CXCR3 expression partially decreased after cryopreservation. TRB CDR3s from CXCR3-positive naive cells showed higher hydrophobicity (lower Kidera factor 4), lower energy, and higher strength and volume indices than CXCR3-negative naive cells. Similar TRBV-TRBJ usage was shown by naive CXCR3-negative and CXCR3-positive cells from the same donor, whereas distinct patterns were shown by memory cells. Repertoire diversity was comparably high in both naive subsets but much lower in memory CD8+ T cells.

The sequencing machine was a NextSeq 550. The Human TCR Profiling Kit (MiLaboratory) was used to make UMI-labeled 5' RACE TRB cDNA libraries. The full amount of extracted RNA was used for cDNA synthesis, and the full amount of resulting cDNA was used for PCR amplification. Libraries were prepared in parallel using an identical number of PCR cycles. Under the source paper's analysis protocol: With a minimum of two reads required per UMI, MIGEC and MiXCR pulled out about 49,000 +/- 11,000 unique UMI-labeled TRB cDNA molecules from each library. Each library averaged 40,000 +/- 10,000 functional in-frame TRB CDR3 nucleotide clonotypes without stop codons. Diversity metrics, including normalized Shannon-Wiener and Chao1, were computed in VDJtools after downsampling to 5000 UMI-labeled TRB molecules per sample. Clonotype-size-weighted physicochemical properties of the central five CDR3 residues (interaction energy, strength, volume and Kidera factor 4) were computed in VDJtools. TCRdb reprocessed the public reads and reports one entry per CDR3 protein sequence, without DNA. The V and J calls reflect TCRdb's pipeline rather than the authors' work. The sample's table covers 5,100 or so distinct CDR3 sequences. In total, the top ten clones hold about 1.7% of the sample.

For each CD8+ T cell subset, flow sorting was done in triplicate, and 310,000 or so cells per subset went directly into RLT lysis buffer. Naive CD8+ T cells were defined stringently as CD45RO-CCR7+CD27+CD95- to exclude memory contaminants. Standard density gradient centrifugation was used to isolate peripheral blood mononuclear cells from buffy coats. Naive CXCR3-negative and CXCR3-positive CD8+ T cells were flow-sorted on a FACSAria III. Total RNA was extracted from sorted cells using an RNeasy Mini Kit. In this chain, TRBV29-1 is recombined with TRBJ1-1. The sample was naive CXCR3+ CD8+ T cells from blood. This specimen's cell subset or site label, interpreted: CD45RO-CCR7+CD27+CD95- naive CD8+ T cells expressing CXCR3 (TNR3+). The source of this sequence is a human donor in good health. Some clones in this sample may be carry-over from other donors' samples. The CDR3 corresponds to CSVEGLNTEAFF.